The clone carrying this TCR beta chain has a handful of counts. Its antigen is still unknown. The entry originates in a study of T cell repertoires in cytomegalovirus infection. Study information: Matching HLA type, along with CMV infection, was indicated by public TCR beta signatures. Study-wide findings and caveats: Ex vivo, HLA-C-restricted CMV-specific TCR beta clonotypes prevailed over the rest of the response. Using cumulative public TCR beta family frequency, the authors identified those who carried CMV together with the relevant HLA.

MiXCR, applied by TCRdb to the reads, yields one record per CDR3 protein. There are around 750,000 distinct CDR3 sequences in the sample; about 31% occur only once, and 9.5% to 15% lies in the top ten. This CDR3 is built from 15 residues. The V gene's germline CDR1 is SEHNR and CDR2 FQNEAQ (reference sequence). V was cut by 1 base and J by 1 base, with 10 bases left in between. This TCR was recovered from a human donor in good health (CMV status not recorded). Some clones in this sample may be carry-over from other donors' samples. The source material was cultured CD8+ T cells from PBMCs, sampled from culture after CMV antigen stimulation. The chain recombines TRBV7-9 with TRBJ1-1, with D hard to call. CDR3 residues: CASSLELRENTEAFF. The CDR3 coding sequence is TGTGCCAGCAGCTTAGAGCTTCGGGAGAACACTGAAGCTTTCTTT.